This T cell receptor (beta chain) was sequenced for a study of CD8 T cells in ankylosing spondylitis. TCRdb redid the calling of the 5' RACE reads with MiXCR, one entry per CDR3 protein. The data contain 350,000 to 450,000 distinct CDR3 sequences, around 20% of them singletons. Per the germline V gene, CDR1 is SEHNR and CDR2 is FQNEAQ (reference sequence). The CDR3 sequence is 15 residues long. With V trimmed by 5 bases and J by 4 bases, 7 bases remained unmatched. The chain has TRBV7-9 and TRBJ2-1; 8 bases are shared with TRBD2. Sequencing was performed on blood, either unsorted or a sorted T cell fraction (not recorded which). The receptor was derived from a male donor with ankylosing spondylitis or in good health (not recorded which). The CDR3 DNA reads as TGTGCCAGCAGCCGCGTAGCGGGGCCTTACAATGAGCAGTTCTTC. This gives the protein CASSRVAGPYNEQFF. Drawing the rest from reference TRBV7-9 and TRBJ2-1, the complete variable domain is DTGVSQNPRHKITKRGQNVTFRCDPISEHNRLYWYRQTLGQGPEFLTYFQNEAQLEKSRLLSDRFSAERPKGSFSTLEIQRTEQGDSAMYLCASSRVAGPYNEQFFGPGTRLTVL.